This T cell receptor (beta chain) was sequenced during a study of PD-1 blockade in classical Hodgkin lymphoma. Study in general: A 3 mg/kg intravenous dose of nivolumab was received by patients every 2 weeks.

Study-wide findings and caveats: Factors driving the repertoire differences, possibly disease activity or prior therapy, remain undefined. It was among complete responders that baseline diversity resembled that of newly diagnosed patients.

TCRdb's table, derived via immunoSEQ multiplex PCR, lists solely in-frame clones and lacks some. Of 25,000 to 30,000 clones in the sample, 75% to 90% were seen once. V gave up 5 bases and J gave up 8 bases, with 19 bases separating them. CDR3 size: 16 residues. The germline V gene has CDR1 LNHNV and CDR2 YYDKDF (reference sequence). To note about this clone: Antigen specificity is unknown.

Every one of the patients relapsed after autologous stem cell transplantation (brentuximab vedotin exposure was variable). The TCR comes from a human donor with classical Hodgkin lymphoma. Sequencing used peripheral blood mononuclear cells (PBMCs), obtained before the second cycle of nivolumab. The gene calls are TRBV15 and TRBJ1-6, with D tentatively TRBD1 (5 bases). This CDR3 is CATSFASTEIDSPLHF. CDR3 sequence (DNA): TGTGCCACCAGCTTCGCCTCGACAGAGATTGATTCACCCCTCCACTTT. The full variable domain, in which reference TRBV15 and TRBJ1-6 provide the parts outside the CDR3, is DAMVIQNPRYQVTQFGKPVTLSCSQTLNHNVMYWYQQKSSQAPKLLFHYYDKDFNNEADTPDNFQSRRPNTSFCFLDIRSPGLGDTAMYLCATSFASTEIDSPLHFGNGTRLTVT.